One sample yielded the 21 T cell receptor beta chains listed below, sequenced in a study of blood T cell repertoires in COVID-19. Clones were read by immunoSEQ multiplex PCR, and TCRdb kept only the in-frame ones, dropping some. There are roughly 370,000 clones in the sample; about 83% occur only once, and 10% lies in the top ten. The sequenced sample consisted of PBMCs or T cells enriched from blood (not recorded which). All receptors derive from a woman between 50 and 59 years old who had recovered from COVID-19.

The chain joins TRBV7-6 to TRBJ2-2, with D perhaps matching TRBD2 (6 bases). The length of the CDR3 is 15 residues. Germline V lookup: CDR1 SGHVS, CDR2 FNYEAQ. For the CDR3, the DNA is TGTGCTTGTTCCGGATGGGCGGGAAACACCGGGGAGCTGTTTTTT. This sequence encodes CACSGWAGNTGELFF.

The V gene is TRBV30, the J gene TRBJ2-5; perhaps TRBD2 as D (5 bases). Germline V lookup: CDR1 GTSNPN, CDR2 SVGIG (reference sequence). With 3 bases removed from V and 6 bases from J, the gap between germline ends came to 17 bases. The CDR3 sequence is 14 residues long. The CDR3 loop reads CAWRTPGVLQTQYF. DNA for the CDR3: TGTGCCTGGAGAACACCCGGGGTTCTGCAGACCCAGTACTTC.

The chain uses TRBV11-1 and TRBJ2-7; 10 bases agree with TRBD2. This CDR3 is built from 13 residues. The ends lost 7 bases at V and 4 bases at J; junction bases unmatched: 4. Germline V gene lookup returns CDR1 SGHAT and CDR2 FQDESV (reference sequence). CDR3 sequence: CASNSGGKYEQYF. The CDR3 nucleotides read TGTGCCAGCAATAGCGGGGGGAAATACGAGCAGTACTTC.

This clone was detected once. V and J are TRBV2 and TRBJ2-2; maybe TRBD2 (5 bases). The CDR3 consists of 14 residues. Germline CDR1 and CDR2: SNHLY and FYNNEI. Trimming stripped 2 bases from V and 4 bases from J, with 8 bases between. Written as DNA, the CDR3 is TGTGCCAGCAGTGAAAAGGCGGGCACCGGGGAGCTGTTTTTT. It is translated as CASSEKAGTGELFF.

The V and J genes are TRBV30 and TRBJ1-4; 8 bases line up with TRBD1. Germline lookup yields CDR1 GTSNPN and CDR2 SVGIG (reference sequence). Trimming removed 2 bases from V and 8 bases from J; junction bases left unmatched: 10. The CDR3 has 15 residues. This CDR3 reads CAWSSGGALGEKLFF. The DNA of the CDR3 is TGTGCCTGGAGTTCAGGGGGCGCGTTAGGGGAAAAACTGTTTTTT. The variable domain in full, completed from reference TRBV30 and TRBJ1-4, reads SQTIHQWPATLVQPVGSPLSLECTVEGTSNPNLYWYRQAAGRGLQLLFYSVGIGQISSEVPQNLSASRPQDRQFILSSKKLLLSDSGFYLCAWSSGGALGEKLFFGSGTQLSVL.

This CDR3 is CTSSQLPGHPTGCYGYTF. In nucleotides, the CDR3 is TGCACCAGCAGCCAGCTACCGGGACACCCCACGGGGTGCTATGGCTACACCTTC. The chain links TRBV1 to TRBJ1-2; the table's D call TRBD1 went unverified against the DNA. TRBV1 constitutes a pseudogene. This CDR3 has 18 residues.

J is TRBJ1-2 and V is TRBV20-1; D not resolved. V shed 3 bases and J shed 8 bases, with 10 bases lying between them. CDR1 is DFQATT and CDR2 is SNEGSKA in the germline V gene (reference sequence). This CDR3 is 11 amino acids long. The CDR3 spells CSARALEGYTF. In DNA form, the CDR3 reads TGCAGTGCTAGGGCCCTCGAAGGCTACACCTTC.

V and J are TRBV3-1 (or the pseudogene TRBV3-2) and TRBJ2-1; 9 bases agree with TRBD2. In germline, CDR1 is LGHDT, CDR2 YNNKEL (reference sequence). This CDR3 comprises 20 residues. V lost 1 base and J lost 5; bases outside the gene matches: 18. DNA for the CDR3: TGTGCCAGCAGCCAAGGTTTGGTAGCGGGGGCCCTTTCTAAAAACAATGAGCAGTTCTTC. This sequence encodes CASSQGLVAGALSKNNEQFF.

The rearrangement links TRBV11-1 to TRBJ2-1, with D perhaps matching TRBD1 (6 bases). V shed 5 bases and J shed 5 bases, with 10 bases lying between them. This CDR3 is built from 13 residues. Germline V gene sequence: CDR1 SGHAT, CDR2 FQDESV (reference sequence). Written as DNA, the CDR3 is TGTGCCAGCAGCGACGGACAGCACAATGAGCAGTTCTTC. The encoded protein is CASSDGQHNEQFF.

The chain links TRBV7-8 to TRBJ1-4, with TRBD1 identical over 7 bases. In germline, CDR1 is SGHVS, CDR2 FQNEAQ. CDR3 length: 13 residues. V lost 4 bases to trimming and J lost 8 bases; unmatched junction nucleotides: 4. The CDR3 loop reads CASSSTGREKLFF. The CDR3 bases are TGTGCCAGCAGCTCGACAGGGAGGGAAAAACTGTTTTTT.

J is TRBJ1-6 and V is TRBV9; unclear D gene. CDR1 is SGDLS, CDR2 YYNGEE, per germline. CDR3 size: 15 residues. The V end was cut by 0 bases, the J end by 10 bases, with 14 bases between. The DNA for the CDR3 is TGTGCCAGCAGCGTAGCTTCGGGTGTTCGGTCACCCCTCCACTTT. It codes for CASSVASGVRSPLHF.

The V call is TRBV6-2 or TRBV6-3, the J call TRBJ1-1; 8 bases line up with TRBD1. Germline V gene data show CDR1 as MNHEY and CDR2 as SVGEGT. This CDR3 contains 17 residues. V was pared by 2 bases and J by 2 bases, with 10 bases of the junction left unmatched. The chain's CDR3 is CASSYDRAAGGNTEAFF. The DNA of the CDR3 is TGTGCCAGCAGTTACGATCGGGCGGCAGGGGGCAACACTGAAGCTTTCTTT.

In nucleotides, the CDR3 is TGTGCCAGCAGCTTGAGGCAGGGATTCACCATATATTTT. As protein: CASSLRQGFTIYF. The chain is built from TRBV5-6 and TRBJ1-3; D may be TRBD1 (5 bases). The CDR3 extends over 13 amino acids. V shed 1 base and J shed 9 bases, with 11 bases lying between them. From germline, CDR1 is SGHDT and CDR2 YYEEEE.

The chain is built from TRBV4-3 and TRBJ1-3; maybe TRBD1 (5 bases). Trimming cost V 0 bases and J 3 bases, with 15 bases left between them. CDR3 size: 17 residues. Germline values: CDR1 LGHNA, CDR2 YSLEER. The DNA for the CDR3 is TGCGCCAGCAGCCAAGATTGGAGGAGGGGTTTTGGAAACACCATATATTTT. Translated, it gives CASSQDWRRGFGNTIYF.

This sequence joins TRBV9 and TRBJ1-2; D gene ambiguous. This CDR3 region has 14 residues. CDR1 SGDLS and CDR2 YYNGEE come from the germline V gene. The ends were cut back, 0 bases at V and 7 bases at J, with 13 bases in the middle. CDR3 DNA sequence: TGTGCCAGCAGCGTAGACCCAGGTTATGGTGGCTACACCTTC. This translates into CASSVDPGYGGYTF.

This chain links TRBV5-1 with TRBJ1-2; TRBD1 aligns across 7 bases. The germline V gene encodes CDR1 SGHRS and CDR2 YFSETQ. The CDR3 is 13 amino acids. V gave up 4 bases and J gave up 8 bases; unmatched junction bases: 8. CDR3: CASSRDSSLGYTF. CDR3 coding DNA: TGCGCCAGCAGCCGGGACAGCTCCCTGGGCTACACCTTC.

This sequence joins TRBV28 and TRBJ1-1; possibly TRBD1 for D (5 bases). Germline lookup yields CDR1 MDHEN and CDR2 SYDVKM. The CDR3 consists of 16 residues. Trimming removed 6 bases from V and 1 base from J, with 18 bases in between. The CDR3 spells CASSLGAGRTNTEAFF. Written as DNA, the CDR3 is TGTGCCAGCAGCCTAGGGGCGGGACGTACGAACACTGAAGCTTTCTTT.

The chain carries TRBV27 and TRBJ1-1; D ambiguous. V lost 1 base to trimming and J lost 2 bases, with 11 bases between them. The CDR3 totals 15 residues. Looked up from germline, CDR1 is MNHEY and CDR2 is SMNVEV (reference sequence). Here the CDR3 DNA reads TGTGCCAGCAGTTTATATCGGAGGGAAAACACTGAAGCTTTCTTT. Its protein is CASSLYRRENTEAFF.

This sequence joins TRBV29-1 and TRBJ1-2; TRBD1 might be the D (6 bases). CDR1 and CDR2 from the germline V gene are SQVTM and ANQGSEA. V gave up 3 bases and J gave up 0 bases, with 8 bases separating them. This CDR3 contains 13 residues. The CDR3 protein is CSVEGTTNYGYTF. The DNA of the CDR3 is TGCAGCGTTGAGGGGACAACTAACTATGGCTACACCTTC.

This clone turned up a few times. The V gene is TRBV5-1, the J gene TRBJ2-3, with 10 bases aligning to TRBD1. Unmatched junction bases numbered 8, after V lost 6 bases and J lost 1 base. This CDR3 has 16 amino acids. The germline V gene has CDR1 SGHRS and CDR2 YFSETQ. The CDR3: CASNKRTGGGTDTQYF. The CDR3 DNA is TGCGCCAGCAACAAGAGGACAGGGGGTGGCACAGATACGCAGTATTTT.

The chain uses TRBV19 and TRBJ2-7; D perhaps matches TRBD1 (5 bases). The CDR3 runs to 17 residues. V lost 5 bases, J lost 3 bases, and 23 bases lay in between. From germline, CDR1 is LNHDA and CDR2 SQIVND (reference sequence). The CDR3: CASSRQGSPPRHYEQYF. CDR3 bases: TGTGCCAGTAGTCGGCAGGGCAGTCCCCCAAGACACTACGAGCAGTACTTC.